Presented here are 30 T cell receptor beta chains from one specimen sequenced in a study of spatial heterogeneity in lung cancer. Time point defined: sample taken at primary tumor resection. TCRdb ran MiXCR on the 5' RACE reads and lists one entry per CDR3 protein. Of 450 to 600 distinct CDR3 sequences in the sample, just over 35% were seen once. The material sequenced was normal lung tissue next to the tumor, taken at surgery. These receptors all stem from a male donor with early-stage non-small cell lung cancer.

Comments on this clonotype: Because the library targeted alpha chains, this beta chain is an off-target read whose size means little. The J gene is TRBJ2-1, the V gene TRBV6-2 or TRBV6-3; D is uncertain. The CDR3 is 15 residues long. Germline V CDR1 and CDR2: MNHEY, SVGEGT. Trimming pared 2 bases from V and 0 bases from J, leaving 8 bases between. CDR3 sequence (DNA): TGTGCCAGCAGTTACGAATCAAGCTCCTACAATGAGCAGTTCTTC. Residues: CASSYESSSYNEQFF.

About this clonotype itself: In a library made to pick up alpha chains, this beta chain is a stray read with a size that means little. The chain joins TRBV24-1 to TRBJ2-1, with 11 positions matching TRBD2. The germline V gene encodes CDR1 KGHDR and CDR2 SFDVKD. Trimming removed 3 bases from V and 7 bases from J; junction bases left unmatched: 7. The CDR3 spans 16 residues. The CDR3 sequence is CATSDPGTSGFNEQFF. The CDR3 nucleotides are TGTGCCACCAGTGATCCCGGGACTAGCGGATTTAATGAGCAGTTCTTC.

This clonotype appeared a single time. This beta chain slipped into a library made for alpha chains as a stray read, so its size is not meaningful. The chain carries TRBV7-6 and TRBJ2-6, with 10 bases matching TRBD1. Germline CDR1 reads SGHVS; CDR2 reads FNYEAQ. V lost 5 bases and J lost 4; bases outside the gene matches: 11. This CDR3 has 18 amino acids. The CDR3 coding sequence is TGTGCCAGCAGCCTGAGAACGGGACAGGGGATAGGGGCCAACGTCCTGACTTTC. Protein product: CASSLRTGQGIGANVLTF.

To note about this clonotype: A library prepared for alpha chains yielded this beta chain as an off-target read; its size is of little meaning. The chain links TRBV21-1 to TRBJ2-3; the table's D gene call, TRBD2, was not cross checked with the DNA. TRBV21-1 counts as a pseudogene. The CDR3 consists of 16 residues. The CDR3 coding sequence is TGTGCCAGCAGCAAACGACTAGCGGGAGGGACAGATACGCAGTATTTT. Translating it yields CASSKRLAGGTDTQYF.

A note on this clonotype: A much larger clone lies one base from this, so it may be a read error. A library prepared for alpha chains yielded this beta chain as an off-target read; its size is of little meaning. The CDR3: CASSIRDRVTGEPFF. The CDR3, as DNA: TGTGCCAGCAGCATCCGGGACAGGGTCACCGGGGAGCCGTTTTTT. The rearrangement links TRBV21-1 to TRBJ2-2; the table's D gene call, TRBD1, was not cross checked with the DNA. TRBV21-1 represents a pseudogene. There are 15 residues in the CDR3.

A word on this clonotype: This beta chain lies outside the target of a library built for alpha chains; its clone size means little. The chain uses TRBV6-5 and TRBJ2-2; possible D gene TRBD2, 6 bases. CDR3 length equals 12 residues. Trimming left V 8 bases short and J 6 bases short, with 10 bases between. The germline CDR1 and CDR2 sequences are MNHEY and SVGAGI. This CDR3 is CASRRAAGELFF. DNA of the CDR3: TGTGCCAGCCGGAGGGCAGCCGGGGAGCTGTTTTTT.

Points on this clonotype: For a library built for alpha chains, this beta chain is a stray read; little rests on its size. Written as DNA, the CDR3 is TGTGCCAGCAGTGAAGGGGTTAGCAGTTACGAGCAGTACTTC. This sequence encodes CASSEGVSSYEQYF. The V call is TRBV2, the J call TRBJ2-7; D ambiguous. Germline V CDR1 and CDR2: SNHLY, FYNNEI. Trimming removed 1 base from V and 4 bases from J, with 11 bases in between. The CDR3 is 14 amino acids.

Note on this clonotype: This beta chain slipped into a library made for alpha chains as a stray read, so its size is not meaningful. This sequence joins TRBV27 and TRBJ2-3; D is unclear. The CDR3 sequence is 10 residues long. CDR1 and CDR2 (germline): MNHEY, SMNVEV (reference sequence). Trimming removed 9 bases from V and 5 bases from J, with 6 bases in between. Here the CDR3 reads CASWGDTQYF. CDR3 DNA sequence: TGTGCCAGTTGGGGAGATACGCAGTATTTT.

In regard to this clonotype: This beta chain is off target for a library built for alpha chains, so its abundance means little. J is TRBJ2-7 and V is TRBV28; D unclear. The length of the CDR3 is 12 residues. Trimming cost V 2 bases and J 4 bases, with 6 bases left between them. Germline CDR1 reads MDHEN; CDR2 reads SYDVKM. CDR3 nucleotides: TGTGCCAGCAGTTTAAATTTGTACGAGCAGTACTTC. This encodes CASSLNLYEQYF.

This clonotype has just a few counts. This beta chain is an off-target read within a library intended for alpha chains, so its frequency means little. V and J are TRBV7-9 and TRBJ2-3; no definite D call. The CDR3 covers 12 residues. V was clipped by 3 bases and J by 6 bases, with 7 bases between them. CDR1 SEHNR and CDR2 FQNEAQ come from the germline V gene (reference sequence). CDR3 nucleotides: TGTGCCAGCAGCTTCCGGTCGGATACGCAGTATTTT. Translating it yields CASSFRSDTQYF.

This clonotype was seen once. This beta chain was picked up by a library intended for alpha chains and is off target, so its count carries little meaning. V usage is TRBV4-1 and J usage is TRBJ2-7; tentative D call: TRBD1 (6 bases). This CDR3 contains 13 residues. Germline V gives CDR1 MGHRA, CDR2 YSYEKL. The germline V and J ends were trimmed by 4 bases and 6 bases, with 13 bases remaining between them. The CDR3 here is CASSPVQGGEQYF. The CDR3 bases are TGCGCCAGCAGCCCAGTACAGGGTGGCGAGCAGTACTTC.

This clonotype was observed a handful of times. As an off-target read in a library built for alpha chains, this beta chain has a frequency of little significance. This chain connects TRBV28 to TRBJ2-7; D might be TRBD1 (5 bases). The CDR3 is made up of 13 amino acids. V was clipped by 5 bases and J by 2 bases, with 10 bases between them. Germline V gene sequence: CDR1 MDHEN, CDR2 SYDVKM. The CDR3 DNA is TGTGCCAGCAGTGGGGCAGGAACCTACGAGCAGTACTTC. Amino acids: CASSGAGTYEQYF.

With regard to this clonotype: This beta chain is an unintended read in a library built for alpha chains; its size means little. The chain has TRBV19 and TRBJ2-1; unclear D gene. V was clipped by 3 bases and J by 7 bases, with 7 bases between them. Germline V CDR1 and CDR2: LNHDA, SQIVND (reference sequence). This CDR3 is built from 12 residues. The CDR3 reads CASSIPWNEQFF. Here the CDR3 DNA reads TGTGCCAGTAGTATTCCGTGGAATGAGCAGTTCTTC.

Concerning this clonotype itself: This beta chain is an off-target read within a library intended for alpha chains, so its frequency means little. The CDR3 sequence is CSARDQGSARADTQYF. The CDR3 nucleotides read TGCAGTGCTAGAGATCAGGGGAGCGCGAGGGCAGATACGCAGTATTTT. The genes are TRBV20-1 and TRBJ2-3; possibly TRBD1 for D (6 bases). The CDR3 length is 16 residues. V lost 0 bases and J lost 4, with 17 bases in between. The germline CDR1 and CDR2 sequences are DFQATT and SNEGSKA (reference sequence).

As concerns this clonotype: Because this beta chain is a stray read in a library intended to capture alpha chains, its abundance should not be given much weight. This chain joins TRBV28 and TRBJ2-1, with 8 nucleotides matching TRBD2. The CDR3 spans 14 residues. From germline, CDR1 is MDHEN and CDR2 SYDVKM. After removal of 5 bases from V and 4 bases from J, the junction contained 4 bases not matched to a gene. CDR3 sequence: CASSAGGRYNEQFF. The CDR3, as DNA: TGTGCCAGCAGTGCGGGAGGTCGGTACAATGAGCAGTTCTTC.

There are a few counts of this clonotype. With the library built for alpha chains, this beta chain is off target and its frequency is not meaningful. The chain employs TRBV27 and TRBJ2-7; 11 bases align to TRBD2. V lost 7 bases and J lost 1; bases outside the gene matches: 6. This CDR3 has 15 amino acids. Germline-derived CDR1 and CDR2 are MNHEY and SMNVEV (reference sequence). The chain's CDR3 is CASTPTSGDSYEQYF. The DNA for the CDR3 is TGTGCCAGCACCCCGACTAGCGGGGATTCCTACGAGCAGTACTTC.

With regard to this clonotype: The library was designed around alpha chains, so this beta chain is a stray read whose abundance carries little weight. V usage is TRBV7-3 and J usage is TRBJ2-5; unclear D gene. Germline loops: CDR1 SGHTA, CDR2 FQGTGA. The CDR3 contains 13 residues. Trimming stripped 5 bases from V and 3 bases from J, with 10 bases between. This CDR3 is CASSPNLEETQYF. As DNA, the CDR3 is TGTGCCAGCAGCCCCAACCTCGAAGAGACCCAGTACTTC.

Comment on this clonotype: A library prepared for alpha chains yielded this beta chain as an off-target read; its size is of little meaning. The genes are TRBV5-1 and TRBJ2-6; D gene unclear. With 4 bases removed from V and 0 bases from J, the gap between germline ends came to 8 bases. Germline V CDR1 and CDR2: SGHRS, YFSETQ. This CDR3 comprises 15 residues. CDR3: CASSQSGSGANVLTF. As DNA, the CDR3 is TGCGCCAGCAGCCAATCGGGCTCTGGGGCCAACGTCCTGACTTTC.

Of note for this clonotype: A library made for alpha chains picked up this beta chain off target, so its size means little. The chain carries TRBV10-3 and TRBJ2-3; no definite D call. Per germline, CDR1 ENHRY and CDR2 SYGVKD. With 6 bases removed from V and 0 bases from J, the gap between germline ends came to 13 bases. The CDR3 is 15 amino acids. The CDR3 DNA reads TGTGCCATCAGCGCCTCCCACACTAGCACAGATACGCAGTATTTT. Protein: CAISASHTSTDTQYF.

On this clonotype itself: This beta chain lies outside the target of a library built for alpha chains; its clone size means little. This chain links TRBV20-1 with TRBJ2-7; the D is unclear. Germline V gives CDR1 DFQATT, CDR2 SNEGSKA (reference sequence). This CDR3 is 14 amino acids long. The V and J ends lost 1 base and 5 bases respectively, with 15 bases between them. This CDR3 reads CSARAESLPHEQYF. The CDR3 DNA is TGCAGTGCTAGAGCTGAGTCCCTGCCGCACGAGCAGTACTTC.

Concerning this clonotype itself: In a library made to pick up alpha chains, this beta chain is a stray read with a size that means little. The chain joins TRBV29-1 to TRBJ2-7; D assignment may be TRBD1 or TRBD2 (5 bases each). Germline V gene sequence: CDR1 SQVTM, CDR2 ANQGSEA. The CDR3 covers 14 residues. Trimming took 7 bases from V and 7 from J, leaving 23 bases between them. CDR3 residues: CSANGGDPSWEQYF. The CDR3 DNA reads as TGCAGCGCCAACGGTGGGGACCCTTCTTGGGAGCAGTACTTC.

Comment on this clonotype: Because this beta chain is a stray read in a library intended to capture alpha chains, its abundance should not be given much weight. Written as DNA, the CDR3 is TGCAGTGCTAGTTATAGATACGAGCAGTACTTC. Translating it yields CSASYRYEQYF. This chain links TRBV20-1 with TRBJ2-7; D unresolved. V lost 3 bases to trimming and J lost 4 bases, with 7 bases between them. The CDR3 sequence is 11 residues long. Germline loops: CDR1 DFQATT, CDR2 SNEGSKA (reference sequence).

Note on this clonotype: A library prepared for alpha chains yielded this beta chain as an off-target read; its size is of little meaning. V is TRBV11-2 and J is TRBJ2-1; no clear D. Germline CDR1 and CDR2: SGHAT and FQNNGV. The CDR3 sequence is 14 residues long. Trimming took off 1 base at V and 9 bases at J, with 13 bases between the two ends. CDR3 DNA: TGTGCCAGCAGCTTAGGTCCAGTTTCGAGTGAGCAGTTCTTC. The encoded protein is CASSLGPVSSEQFF.

Turning to this clonotype: A library prepared for alpha chains yielded this beta chain as an off-target read; its size is of little meaning. The V and J genes are TRBV21-1 and TRBJ2-7; TRBD2 reflects the table's D call only, with no check against the DNA. TRBV21-1 is classified as a pseudogene. This CDR3 spans 23 amino acids. The CDR3: CASSKVGDREKDLAGAAAYEQYF. The CDR3 DNA follows: TGTGCCAGCAGCAAAGTGGGGGACAGGGAAAAGGATCTAGCGGGAGCTGCTGCTTACGAGCAGTACTTC.

Details on this clonotype: Found in a library prepared for alpha chains, this beta chain is an off-target read, and its abundance has little meaning. The chain is built from TRBV12-3 or TRBV12-4 and TRBJ2-2; 9 bases match TRBD1. V shed 7 bases, J shed 4 bases, and the junction held 7 bases outside the gene matches. This CDR3 spans 15 amino acids. The DNA of the CDR3 is TGTGCCAGCACTCCACAGGGGGCAGTCACCGGGGAGCTGTTTTTT. As protein: CASTPQGAVTGELFF.

For this clonotype: This beta chain is off target for a library built for alpha chains, so its abundance means little. The chain uses TRBV12-3 or TRBV12-4 and TRBJ2-3; 9 bases are a match to TRBD2. The J segment lost 9 bases and the V segment lost 5 bases, leaving 3 bases of the junction unmatched. CDR3 length: 12 amino acids. The CDR3 DNA is TGTGCCAGCAGTCCGGGACTAGCAACGCAGTATTTT. Translation: CASSPGLATQYF.

Remarks on this clonotype: This beta chain was picked up by a library intended for alpha chains and is off target, so its count carries little meaning. The chain combines TRBV6-6 with TRBJ1-4; possibly TRBD1 for D (6 bases). Trimming pared 8 bases from V and 0 bases from J, leaving 19 bases between. This CDR3 region has 17 residues. Per germline, CDR1 MNHNY and CDR2 SVGAGI (reference sequence). DNA for the CDR3: TGTGCCAGCGTTACCGGGACAAGGAGAGCAACTAATGAAAAACTGTTTTTT. The encoded protein is CASVTGTRRATNEKLFF.

This clonotype has a handful of counts. This beta chain is an off-target read within a library intended for alpha chains, so its frequency means little. The chain carries TRBV11-2 and TRBJ2-1, with 11 bases that match TRBD2. The CDR3 has 15 residues. V lost 6 bases, J lost 5 bases, and 6 bases stayed unmatched. The germline V gene encodes CDR1 SGHAT and CDR2 FQNNGV. The CDR3 nucleotides are TGTGCCAGCAGTAACCGACTAGCGGGGAACAATGAGCAGTTCTTC. This encodes CASSNRLAGNNEQFF.

This clonotype appeared a few times. Within a library made for alpha chains, this beta chain is off target, and its count is uninformative. This sequence joins TRBV20-1 and TRBJ2-3; 10 bases fit TRBD2. Germline V gene data show CDR1 as DFQATT and CDR2 as SNEGSKA (reference sequence). V lost 1 base and J lost 0; bases outside the gene matches: 4. This CDR3 is built from 16 residues. The CDR3: CSARGSGRASTDTQYF. In DNA, the CDR3 is TGCAGTGCTAGAGGAAGCGGGAGGGCTAGCACAGATACGCAGTATTTT.

A note on this clonotype: The size of this beta chain means little, since it is a stray read in a library made for alpha chains. The rearrangement uses TRBV10-3 and TRBJ2-2, with TRBD2 identical over 10 bases. CDR1 is ENHRY, CDR2 SYGVKD, per germline. The length of the CDR3 is 14 residues. The J segment lost 1 base and the V segment lost 11 bases, leaving 4 bases of the junction unmatched. The CDR3 DNA is TGTGCCGTAAGGACTAGCGGGAACACCGGGGAGCTGTTTTTT. It codes for CAVRTSGNTGELFF.